This TCR beta chain was documented in a study of OX40 agonist ivuxolimab in advanced cancers. About the study: All patients had ivuxolimab intravenously every 2 weeks at 0.01 to 10 mg/kg.

Only in-frame clones appear in the TCRdb table, and some are missing; sequencing was by immunoSEQ multiplex PCR. The sample contains tens of thousands of clones, about 76% of which appear only once. A note on this clone: Its antigen is unidentified.

V gave up 3 bases and J gave up 4 bases; unmatched junction bases: 2. Germline V CDR1 and CDR2: SGHAT, FQNNGV. This CDR3 has 15 residues. General study points: Both blood CD4+ and CD8+ T cells showed clonal growth by week 6 at 0.1 to 3.0 mg/kg. Average numbers of expanded clones were greater in CD8+ T cells than in CD4+. Individuals who were partial responders at 0.1-3.0 mg/kg had clonal expansion that ranked among the lowest.

The sequenced sample was CD4+ or CD8+ T cells sorted from blood, obtained in a trial of the OX40 agonist ivuxolimab. This clonotype originated in an adult with an advanced solid tumor such as melanoma, head and neck, liver or kidney cancer. This chain connects TRBV11-2 to TRBJ2-2; TRBD2 matches 10 bases. In DNA, the CDR3 is TGTGCCAGCAGCTTCAGCGGGGGGGCCACCGGGGAGCTGTTTTTT. Translating gives CASSFSGGATGELFF.